This T cell receptor beta chain was captured in a study of blood T cell repertoires in COVID-19. This clone was recorded a few times. Only in-frame clones appear in the TCRdb table, and some are missing; sequencing was by immunoSEQ multiplex PCR. The table lists roughly 120,000 clones, approximately 86% of them singletons. The CDR3 contains 14 residues. V shed 10 bases and J shed 4 bases, with 17 bases lying between them. The germline V gene has CDR1 MDHEN and CDR2 SYDVKM. This chain connects TRBV28 to TRBJ2-1; TRBD2 might be the D (5 bases). Input material: peripheral blood. The clonotype was recovered from a woman in her 50s with active or convalescent COVID-19. The DNA of the CDR3 is TGTGCCACCACGTGGACTCGTTCATACAATGAGCAGTTCTTC. Its translation: CATTWTRSYNEQFF. The complete variable domain, with remaining parts taken from reference TRBV28 and TRBJ2-1, reads DVKVTQSSRYLVKRTGEKVFLECVQDMDHENMFWYRQDPGLGLRLIYFSYDVKMKEKGDIPEGYSVSREKKERFSLILESASTNQTSMYLCATTWTRSYNEQFFGPGTRLTVL.